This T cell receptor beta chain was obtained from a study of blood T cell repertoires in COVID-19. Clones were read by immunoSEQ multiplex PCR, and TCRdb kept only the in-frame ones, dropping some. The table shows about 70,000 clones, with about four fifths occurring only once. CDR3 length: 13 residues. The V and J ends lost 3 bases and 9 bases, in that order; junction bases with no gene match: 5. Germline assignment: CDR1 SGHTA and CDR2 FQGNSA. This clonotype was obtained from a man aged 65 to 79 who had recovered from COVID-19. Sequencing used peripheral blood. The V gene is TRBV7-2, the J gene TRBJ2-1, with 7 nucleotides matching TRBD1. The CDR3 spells CASSFKGAGEQFF. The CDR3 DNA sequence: TGTGCCAGCAGCTTTAAGGGGGCTGGTGAGCAGTTCTTC.